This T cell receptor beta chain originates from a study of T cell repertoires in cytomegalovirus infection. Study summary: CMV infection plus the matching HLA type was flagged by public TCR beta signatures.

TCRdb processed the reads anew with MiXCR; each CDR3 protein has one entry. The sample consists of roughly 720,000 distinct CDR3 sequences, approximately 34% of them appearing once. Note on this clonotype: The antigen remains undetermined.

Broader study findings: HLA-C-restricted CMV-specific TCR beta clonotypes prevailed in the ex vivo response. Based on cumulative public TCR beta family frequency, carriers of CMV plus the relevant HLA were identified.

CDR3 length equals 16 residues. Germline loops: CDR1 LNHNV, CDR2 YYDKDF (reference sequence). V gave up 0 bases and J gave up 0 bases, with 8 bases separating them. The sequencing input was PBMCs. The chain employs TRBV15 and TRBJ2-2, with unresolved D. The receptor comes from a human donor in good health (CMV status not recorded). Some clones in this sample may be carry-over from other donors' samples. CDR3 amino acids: CATSREGVTNTGELFF. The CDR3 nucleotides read TGTGCCACCAGCAGAGAAGGAGTAACGAACACCGGGGAGCTGTTTTTT.